The following is a T cell receptor beta chain sequence with its context. Its antigen is not known. TCRdb re-called the reads through MiXCR, storing one row per CDR3 protein. The sample lists 110,000 to 150,000 distinct CDR3 sequences, 30% to 40% seen once, with roughly 50% in the top ten. The sample comes from a study of T cell repertoires in cytomegalovirus infection. Across the whole study: Alongside well-studied HLA-B-restricted CMV epitopes, recently identified HLA-C-restricted CMV epitopes were also used. Through public TCR beta signatures, both CMV infection and matching HLA type were indicated. The study's findings and limits: HLA-C-restricted CMV-specific TCR beta clonotypes prevailed in the ex vivo response. Carriage of CMV together with the relevant HLA was identifiable through cumulative public TCR beta family frequency.

This CDR3 is 14 amino acids long. V lost 4 bases and J lost 1, with 6 bases in between. The germline V gene encodes CDR1 KGHDR and CDR2 SFDVKD. The chain has TRBV24-1 and TRBJ2-2; D is unclear. Specimen: CD8+ T cells from cultured PBMCs, collected from culture after CMV antigen stimulation. This clonotype originated in a human donor in good health (CMV status not recorded). Some clones in this sample may be carry-over from other donors' samples. The CDR3 loop reads CATSDRKNTGELFF. The CDR3 nucleotides are TGTGCCACCAGTGACCGGAAGAACACCGGGGAGCTGTTTTTT.